The source of this T cell receptor beta chain is a study of T cell repertoires in cytomegalovirus infection. Study-level information: It was recently identified HLA-C-restricted and well-studied HLA-B-restricted CMV epitopes that the study used. Carrying CMV and the relevant HLA type showed in public TCR beta signatures.

TCRdb analysed the reads with MiXCR anew, one entry per CDR3 protein. The table has hundreds of thousands of distinct CDR3 sequences, roughly 29% seen once. V was trimmed by 0 bases and J by 2 bases, leaving 11 bases between them. The CDR3 spans 16 residues. Germline V gene lookup returns CDR1 SGHRS and CDR2 YFSETQ. General observations from the study: The ex vivo response was dominated by HLA-C-restricted CMV-specific TCR beta clonotypes. People with CMV and the relevant HLA were identified by cumulative public TCR beta family frequency.

Worth noting for this clonotype: The antigen is not known.

This TCR was recovered from a human donor in good health (CMV status not recorded). Some clones in this sample may be carry-over from other donors' samples. This sample comprised cultured PBMCs, obtained from culture after CMV antigen stimulation. This rearrangement joins TRBV5-1 to TRBJ2-2; D not certain. CDR3 residues: CASSLGIDFNTGELFF. DNA of the CDR3: TGCGCCAGCAGCTTGGGTATCGATTTTAACACCGGGGAGCTGTTTTTT.